This T cell receptor (beta chain) was identified during a study of T cell changes during pregnancy in multiple sclerosis. The CDR3 contains 15 residues. V shed 3 bases, J shed 1 base, and the junction held 3 bases outside the gene matches. Germline CDR1 reads SGHVS; CDR2 reads FQNEAQ. The table came from immunoSEQ multiplex PCR; TCRdb's copy has only in-frame clones and leaves some out. This table holds approximately 50,000 clones, 80% to 95% found once. J is TRBJ2-7 and V is TRBV7-8, with TRBD2 matching 10 bases. Sequences were derived from peripheral blood, sampled in the third trimester of pregnancy. The source of this sequence is a female donor in good health, enrolled as a control in a pregnancy study. The CDR3 reads CASSFGLAVSYEQYF. The DNA of the CDR3 is TGTGCCAGCAGCTTCGGACTAGCGGTGTCCTACGAGCAGTACTTC.